This TCR beta chain was sequenced in a study of T cell repertoires in cytomegalovirus infection. This clonotype was detected many times. Via MiXCR, TCRdb re-called the reads, giving one row per CDR3 protein. The sample has some 250,000 distinct CDR3 sequences, over 8% seen once. The CDR3 sequence is 13 residues long. V lost 1 base and J 8 bases, leaving 11 bases between the germline ends. CDR1 and CDR2 (germline): SGHTA, FQGTGA. The sample was PBMCs. This sequence originates from a human donor in good health (CMV status not recorded). Some clones in this sample may be carry-over from other donors' samples. The V gene is TRBV7-3, the J gene TRBJ1-1; D is ambiguous. The CDR3, as DNA: TGTGCCAGCAGCTTAAGTGCCTTTTCCGAAGCTTTCTTT. Translation gives CASSLSAFSEAFF.